The TCR beta chain under discussion was sequenced for a study of blood T cell repertoires in COVID-19. Study-level background: Collection of acute and convalescent COVID-19 samples took place in the United States, Italy and Spain. T cells, B-cell-depleted T cells, or PBMCs provided the cDNA or gDNA that served as material.

How the authors handled the data: Estimation of nucleated cell counts was performed using reference gene primer amplification. The table came from immunoSEQ multiplex PCR; TCRdb's copy has only in-frame clones and leaves some out. D and trimming were read from the DNA, whereas the V and J calls and clone size are those reported in that table. The sample lists some 150,000 clones; roughly 80% were seen once. With 4 bases removed from V and 6 bases from J, the gap between germline ends came to 9 bases. Germline assignment: CDR1 LGHDT and CDR2 YNNKEL (reference sequence). The CDR3 loop spans 12 amino acids.

The clonotype was recovered from a man in his sixties with acute or convalescent COVID-19. The chain employs TRBV3-1 (or the pseudogene TRBV3-2) and TRBJ1-1, with a tentative D call TRBD1 (6 bases). The sequenced sample was peripheral blood. CDR3 coding DNA: TGTGCCAGCAGCCGGCCAGGGGCTGAAGCTTTCTTT. Translating gives CASSRPGAEAFF.